The 8 T cell receptor beta chains listed next were all sequenced from one sample in a study of blood T cell repertoires in COVID-19. Sequenced by immunoSEQ multiplex PCR; TCRdb stores in-frame clones only, minus some. The sample yields approximately 40,000 clones, approximately 90% seen once. What was sequenced was peripheral blood. These receptors originate from a man aged 35 to 55 with COVID-19, enrolled during active disease.

The V and J genes are TRBV27 and TRBJ2-7; TRBD2 aligns across 8 bases. Losses at the gene ends were 4 bases for V and 5 bases for J; bases not matched to a gene: 7. Germline CDR1 and CDR2: MNHEY and SMNVEV (reference sequence). CDR3 length equals 14 residues. CDR3 DNA sequence: TGTGCCAGCAGTTCAAAGCGGGAGCTGAACGAGCAGTACTTC. Amino acid sequence: CASSSKRELNEQYF.

Worth noting for this clone: The CDR3 ends on some other residue instead of the conserved phenylalanine or tryptophan, so this is likely a read error. Because the CDR3's place on the DNA is in doubt, the DNA is left out and the CDR3 is given as listed by TCRdb. The V gene is TRBV5-5, the J gene TRBJ2-7; the table's D call TRBD2 went unverified against the DNA. The CDR3 has 9 amino acids, counting both end residues. Germline loops: CDR1 SGHKS, CDR2 YYEKEE (reference sequence). CDR3 in amino acids: CASSYEGHA.

This chain connects TRBV27 to TRBJ2-3, with TRBD1 as a possible D gene (6 bases). V was trimmed by 8 bases and J by 2 bases, leaving 23 bases between them. CDR3 size: 17 residues. Germline V lookup: CDR1 MNHEY, CDR2 SMNVEV (reference sequence). The CDR3 reads CASHPNSRDKDTDTQYF. CDR3 bases: TGTGCCAGCCACCCCAATTCCCGGGACAAAGACACAGATACGCAGTATTTT.

This clone appeared a few times. The chain combines TRBV6-5 with TRBJ1-2; D remains unclear. The CDR3 spans 13 residues. Germline-derived CDR1 and CDR2 are MNHEY and SVGAGI. V was trimmed by 5 bases and J by 2 bases, leaving 9 bases between them. The CDR3 protein is CASSPDWNYGYTF. The DNA for the CDR3 is TGTGCCAGCAGTCCTGACTGGAACTATGGCTACACCTTC.

This sequence joins TRBV3-1 (or the pseudogene TRBV3-2) and TRBJ2-7; TRBD2 aligns across 9 bases. CDR1 and CDR2 from the germline V gene are LGHDT and YNNKEL (reference sequence). V gave up 0 bases and J gave up 6 bases; unmatched junction bases: 15. CDR3 length: 18 residues. CDR3 in amino acids: CASSQDNIGSSGRGEQYF. CDR3 nucleotide sequence: TGTGCCAGCAGCCAAGATAACATCGGTAGTAGCGGGAGAGGCGAGCAGTACTTC.

The chain employs TRBV6-5 and TRBJ2-5; D possibly corresponds to TRBD2 (7 bases). This CDR3 spans 14 amino acids. Deletions cut 6 bases from V and 1 base from J, with 12 bases between. CDR1 and CDR2 from the germline V gene are MNHEY and SVGAGI. The CDR3 region has the DNA TGTGCCAGCAGAGGGGGGGGTGGCCAAGAGACCCAGTACTTC. As protein: CASRGGGGQETQYF.

The CDR3 sequence: CASSPGGVTNEKLFF. The CDR3 bases are TGTGCCAGCAGCCCGGGGGGGGTCACTAATGAAAAACTGTTTTTT. The J gene is TRBJ1-4, the V gene TRBV3-1 (or the pseudogene TRBV3-2); TRBD1 is a possible D gene (5 bases). The germline CDR1 and CDR2 sequences are LGHDT and YNNKEL (reference sequence). V was pared by 4 bases and J by 2 bases, with 11 bases between. CDR3 length: 15 amino acids.

This clone appeared a few times. The CDR3 DNA is TGTGCCAGCAGCCGCCCCCAGGGAACTGAAGCTTTCTTT. It encodes CASSRPQGTEAFF. The V gene is TRBV3-1 (or the pseudogene TRBV3-2), the J gene TRBJ1-1; perhaps TRBD1 as D (5 bases). The germline gives CDR1 LGHDT, CDR2 YNNKEL (reference sequence). CDR3 length: 13 residues. The ends were cut back, 4 bases at V and 5 bases at J, with 11 bases in the middle.